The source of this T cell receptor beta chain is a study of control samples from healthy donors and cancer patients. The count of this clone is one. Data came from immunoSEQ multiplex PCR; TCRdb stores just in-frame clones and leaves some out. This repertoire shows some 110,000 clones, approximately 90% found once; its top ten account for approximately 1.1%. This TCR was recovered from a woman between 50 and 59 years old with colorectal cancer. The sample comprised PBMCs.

Here the CDR3 reads CAWSRGPGRNQPQHF. The CDR3 DNA is TGTGCCTGGAGTCGGGGTCCGGGGCGCAATCAGCCCCAGCATTTT. V usage is TRBV30 and J usage is TRBJ1-5; weak D call: TRBD1 (5 bases). Trimming removed 2 bases at V and 2 bases at J, with 13 bases between. CDR1 GTSNPN and CDR2 SVGIG come from the germline V gene (reference sequence). This CDR3 is built from 15 residues.